Shown below are 4 T cell receptor beta chains from a single sample sequenced in a study of neurological immune-mediated disorders. Documented time point: longitudinal time-point 1 (baseline). TCRdb itself ran the 5' RACE reads through MiXCR, one entry per CDR3 protein. The sample contains tens of thousands of distinct CDR3 sequences, more than 3% of which appear only once. What was sequenced was PBMCs. These receptors all come from a woman aged 60-75 years with multiple sclerosis.

A remark on this clonotype: A much larger clone differs from this one at a single base, so this may be a read error. The chain employs TRBV5-6 and TRBJ1-1; D may be TRBD1 (6 bases). The CDR3 is 13 residues long. Germline V lookup: CDR1 SGHDT, CDR2 YYEEEE. V gave up 1 base and J gave up 5 bases, with 9 bases separating them. In DNA form, the CDR3 reads TGTGCCAGCAGCTTGAAGGACAGAACTGAAGCTTTCTTT. This translates into CASSLKDRTEAFF.

Ten or more counts support this clonotype. The chain is built from TRBV28 and TRBJ2-7; D remains ambiguous. V gave up 3 bases and J gave up 5 bases, with 14 bases separating them. CDR3 length: 14 residues. The germline gives CDR1 MDHEN, CDR2 SYDVKM. DNA for the CDR3: TGTGCCAGCAGTTTCCTCCCGTGGGGAAACGAGCAGTACTTC. Amino acid sequence: CASSFLPWGNEQYF.

The table lists this clonotype with many counts. This sequence joins TRBV6-5 and TRBJ1-1; tentatively, D is TRBD1 (5 bases). The V end lost 10 bases, the J end lost 6 bases, and 21 bases lay between the germline ends. The length of the CDR3 is 14 residues. CDR1 MNHEY and CDR2 SVGAGI come from the germline V gene. The CDR3 nucleotides read TGTGCCATCCGGCGGGGCAGCCTTCAGCCTGAAGCTTTCTTT. Amino acids: CAIRRGSLQPEAFF.

This clonotype was found many times. This chain joins TRBV6-2 or TRBV6-3 and TRBJ1-1; D remains ambiguous. V was cut by 7 bases and J by 7 bases, with 10 bases left in between. CDR1 is MNHEY and CDR2 is SVGEGT in the germline V gene. There are 11 residues in the CDR3. The CDR3 region is CASKGEFEAFF. DNA for the CDR3: TGTGCCAGCAAGGGAGAGTTTGAAGCTTTCTTT.